These 14 T cell receptor beta chains originate from one sample sequenced in a study of cytomegalovirus exposure and HLA in healthy donors (dated by TCRdb to about 2017). Receptor amplification or capture employed the immunoSEQ multiplex PCR assay. For the multiplex PCR, a mixture combining 60 forward primers for TCR Vbeta segments and 13 reverse primers for TCR Jbeta segments was used. TCRdb took over this immuneACCESS table, retaining in-frame rearrangements with V and J assigned. Such tables are incomplete; in checked studies, under half of the missing clones stem from an unresolved V gene, and the remainder is unexplained. Within this sample are 100,000 to 150,000 clones, with roughly 76% of them counted one time only. Under 15% of the sample is taken by the ten largest. The sequencing sample was made of PBMCs. These receptor sequences come from a woman aged 55-69 years in good health and CMV-seropositive.

V gene TRBV5-1 combines with J gene TRBJ2-1; 7 positions match TRBD2. V trimming: 4 bases; J trimming: 6 bases; junction bases outside the gene matches: 7. Germline assignment: CDR1 SGHRS and CDR2 YFSETQ. This CDR3 is built from 14 residues. CDR3 in amino acids: CASSTSGTTNEQFF. The CDR3 DNA is TGCGCCAGCAGCACGAGCGGGACTACCAATGAGCAGTTCTTC.

DNA of the CDR3: TGTGCCAGCAGTTACGACGGGACAACAATTCAGCCCCAGCATTTT. Its translation: CASSYDGTTIQPQHF. The chain couples TRBV6-5 to TRBJ1-5, with D tentatively TRBD1 (6 bases). V gave up 2 bases and J gave up 6 bases, with 14 bases separating them. Germline loops: CDR1 MNHEY, CDR2 SVGAGI. This CDR3 contains 15 residues.

The chain employs TRBV18 and TRBJ1-6; 7 bases align to TRBD1. Germline V lookup: CDR1 KGHSH, CDR2 LQKENI. V lost 5 bases, J lost 8 bases, and 12 bases stayed unmatched. The CDR3 is 16 amino acids. The CDR3 DNA reads as TGTGCCAGCTCAGCCCTCAATTTACAGGGGTATTCACCCCTCCACTTT. Translating gives CASSALNLQGYSPLHF.

This clone has only a few counts. This sequence joins TRBV7-2 and TRBJ2-3, with 9 bases that match TRBD1. CDR1 and CDR2 from the germline V gene are SGHTA and FQGNSA. J gave up 1 base and V 8 bases, and 10 bases lay outside the gene matches. The CDR3 runs 16 residues. DNA for the CDR3: TGTGCCAGCTGCCACGGGACAGGGTCCGGCACAGATACGCAGTATTTT. It yields the protein CASCHGTGSGTDTQYF.

This clone was observed a few times. This chain uses TRBV7-8 with TRBJ1-1, with D possibly TRBD1 on 5 matching bases. CDR1 SGHVS and CDR2 FQNEAQ come from the germline V gene. V was pared by 3 bases and J by 0 bases, with 23 bases between. The CDR3 sequence is 19 residues long. CDR3 DNA sequence: TGTGCCAGCAGCTTCCCGGACACTGCCACGAAGTCGTTGAACACTGAAGCTTTCTTT. It yields the protein CASSFPDTATKSLNTEAFF.

The chain recombines TRBV2 with TRBJ1-1; 8 nucleotides line up with TRBD1. The CDR3 consists of 14 residues. Germline V CDR1 and CDR2: SNHLY, FYNNEI. With V trimmed by 6 bases and J by 5 bases, 8 bases remained unmatched. The CDR3 loop reads CASSPDRVGTEAFF. The CDR3 DNA reads as TGTGCCAGCAGCCCGGACAGGGTAGGAACTGAAGCTTTCTTT.

The chain combines TRBV5-1 with TRBJ2-7, with TRBD2 matching over 9 bases. CDR3 length: 14 residues. V lost 3 bases and J lost 0; bases outside the gene matches: 1. The germline V gene has CDR1 SGHRS and CDR2 YFSETQ. CDR3 sequence reads: CASSSSGISYEQYF. DNA of the CDR3: TGCGCCAGCAGCTCTAGCGGGATCTCCTACGAGCAGTACTTC.

This rearrangement joins TRBV5-4 to TRBJ2-5; the match to TRBD2 covers 8 bases. There are 14 residues in the CDR3. The V gene's germline CDR1 is SGHNT and CDR2 YYREEE (reference sequence). The J segment lost 5 bases and the V segment lost 4 bases, leaving 7 bases of the junction unmatched. CDR3 nucleotides: TGTGCCAGCAGCATTAGCGGGGTAGGGGAGACCCAGTACTTC. The encoded protein is CASSISGVGETQYF.

This chain connects TRBV10-3 to TRBJ1-2; 10 bases line up with TRBD1. Germline trimming cut 7 bases from V and 2 bases from J; bases unmatched to any gene: 7. This CDR3 has 15 amino acids. Germline V gives CDR1 ENHRY, CDR2 SYGVKD. The CDR3: CAIKPMGQGNYGYTF. CDR3 sequence (DNA): TGTGCCATCAAACCGATGGGACAGGGGAACTATGGCTACACCTTC.

The rearrangement joins TRBV9 to TRBJ1-1; 9 nucleotides agree with TRBD1. J gave up 10 bases and V 4 bases, and 14 bases lay outside the gene matches. The CDR3 runs to 15 residues. From germline, CDR1 is SGDLS and CDR2 YYNGEE. CDR3 in DNA: TGTGCCAGCAGCTTCTACAACAGGGGGCAAGGGGGAGCTTTCTTT. It specifies CASSFYNRGQGGAFF. The variable domain in full, completed from reference TRBV9 and TRBJ1-1, reads DSGVTQTPKHLITATGQRVTLRCSPRSGDLSVYWYQQSLDQGLQFLIQYYNGEERAKGNILERFSAQQFPDLHSELNLSSLELGDSALYFCASSFYNRGQGGAFFGQGTRLTVV.

CDR3 in amino acids: CASSYRAEVNTEAFF. CDR3 DNA sequence: TGTGCCAGCAGTTATAGAGCTGAGGTTAACACTGAAGCTTTCTTT. This chain links TRBV6-5 with TRBJ1-1; D gene uncertain. Trimming took off 3 bases at V and 2 bases at J, with 13 bases between the two ends. CDR3 length: 15 amino acids. CDR1 is MNHEY and CDR2 is SVGAGI in the germline V gene.

The chain combines TRBV11-2 with TRBJ2-3, with 15 bases lining up with TRBD2. Germline loops: CDR1 SGHAT, CDR2 FQNNGV. The CDR3 consists of 16 residues. V lost 4 bases and J lost 5; bases outside the gene matches: 4. CDR3 region: CASSWGLAGGRDTQYF. CDR3 DNA: TGTGCCAGCAGCTGGGGACTAGCGGGGGGTAGAGATACGCAGTATTTT.

J is TRBJ2-2 and V is TRBV7-2; a weak D match, TRBD2 (6 bases). Germline CDR1 reads SGHTA; CDR2 reads FQGNSA. Between the trimmed V and J ends, which lost 6 bases and 1 base, there was a span of 15 bases. The length of the CDR3 is 16 residues. The CDR3 sequence: CASSLAGGMNTGELFF. The CDR3 region has the DNA TGTGCCAGCAGTTTGGCTGGCGGGATGAACACCGGGGAGCTGTTTTTT.

This clone was counted only a few times. This chain connects TRBV7-9 to TRBJ1-2; the D is unclear. Per the germline V gene, CDR1 is SEHNR and CDR2 is FQNEAQ (reference sequence). CDR3 length: 13 amino acids. V was trimmed by 5 bases and J by 5 bases, leaving 12 bases between them. The CDR3 bases are TGTGCCAGCAGCCCACTTGTCTCTTATGGCTACACCTTC. It encodes CASSPLVSYGYTF.